This T cell receptor beta chain was sequenced in a study of blood T cells in healthy people across ages. This clonotype was seen only once. Its target is unknown. Germline-derived CDR1 and CDR2 are DFQATT and SNEGSKA (reference sequence). This CDR3 is built from 13 residues. V shed 2 bases and J 10 bases; nucleotides not matched to a gene: 10. No fewer than 5.5 micrograms of total RNA were isolated from every sample. Study-level points and caveats: Possibly confounding the expanded clonotype changes was the fact that donor CMV status was unknown. PBMCs that were unsorted prevented a conclusive naive versus antigen-experienced comparison.

A second PCR of about 7 to 11 cycles used a sample-barcoded 5' primer and a J-beta primer mix. Each CDR3 protein is one row after TCRdb ran MiXCR on the 5' RACE reads. The table includes roughly 1.9 million distinct CDR3 sequences, about two fifths detected once. The receptor comes from a human donor in good health. Material for sequencing was blood. The chain carries TRBV20-1 and TRBJ1-2, with 7 nucleotides matching TRBD1. Here the CDR3 DNA reads TGCAGTGCTAGAAGCCCAGGGGGGTACGTCTACACCTTC. Protein: CSARSPGGYVYTF.